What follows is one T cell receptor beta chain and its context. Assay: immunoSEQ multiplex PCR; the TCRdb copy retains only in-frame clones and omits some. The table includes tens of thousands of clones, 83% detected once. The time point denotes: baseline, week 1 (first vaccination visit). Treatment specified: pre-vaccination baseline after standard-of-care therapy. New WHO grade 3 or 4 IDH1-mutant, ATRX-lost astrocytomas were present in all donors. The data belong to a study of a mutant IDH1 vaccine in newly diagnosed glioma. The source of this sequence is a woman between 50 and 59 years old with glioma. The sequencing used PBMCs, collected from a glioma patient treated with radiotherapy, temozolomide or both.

CDR3 in DNA: TGTGCCAGCAGTGAACAGGCCAGGGGCAGGGAGCAGTACTTC. Translating it yields CASSEQARGREQYF. The gene calls are TRBV25-1 and TRBJ2-7, with D maybe TRBD1 (6 bases). Trimming left V 2 bases short and J 7 bases short, with 15 bases between. Germline V CDR1 and CDR2: MGHDK, SYGVNS. The CDR3 covers 14 residues.